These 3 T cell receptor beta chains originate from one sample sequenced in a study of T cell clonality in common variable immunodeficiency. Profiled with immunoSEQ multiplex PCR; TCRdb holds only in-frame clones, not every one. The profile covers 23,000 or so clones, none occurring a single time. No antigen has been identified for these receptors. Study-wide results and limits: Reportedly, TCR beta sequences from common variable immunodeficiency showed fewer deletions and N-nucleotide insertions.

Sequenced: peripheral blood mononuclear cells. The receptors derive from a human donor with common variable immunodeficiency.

The sequenced part of the CDR3 DNA is TGTGCCAGTAGTTCCGCGGGGGGCAGGGGTTACAATGAG. This encodes CASSSAGGRGYNE. Given in full, the CDR3 is CASSSAGGRGYNEQFF. The chain is built from TRBV19 and TRBJ2-1, with 8 bases identical to TRBD2. The observed sequence ends 3 residues before the CDR3 terminus, with the missing tail filled in from the germline J gene. Germline-derived CDR1 and CDR2 are LNHDA and SQIVND (reference sequence). Trimming cost V 5 bases and J 4 bases; bases outside gene matches: 10. CDR3 length: 16 residues. The variable domain in full, completed from reference TRBV19 and TRBJ2-1, reads DGGITQSPKYLFRKEGQNVTLSCEQNLNHDAMYWYRQDPGQGLRLIYYSQIVNDFQKGDIAEGYSVSREKKESFPLTVTSAQKNPTAFYLCASSSAGGRGYNEQFFGPGTRLTVL.

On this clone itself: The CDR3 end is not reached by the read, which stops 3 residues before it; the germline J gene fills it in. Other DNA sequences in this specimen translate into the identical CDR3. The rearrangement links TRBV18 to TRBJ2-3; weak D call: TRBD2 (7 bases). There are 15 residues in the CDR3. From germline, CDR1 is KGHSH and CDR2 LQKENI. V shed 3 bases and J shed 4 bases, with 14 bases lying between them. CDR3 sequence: CASSPGGPRADTQYF. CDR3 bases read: TGTGCCAGCTCACCCGGGGGGCCTCGGGCAGATACG.

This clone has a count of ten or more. CDR3 protein: CSARDRVTDTQYF. Partial CDR3 DNA: TGCAGTGCTAGAGACAGGGTGACAGATACG. J is TRBJ2-3 and V is TRBV20-1; D possibly corresponds to TRBD1 (5 bases). Coverage ceases 3 residues before the CDR3 finishes, and the germline J gene fills in the end. Trimming took 0 bases from V and 3 from J, leaving 7 bases between them. CDR3 size: 13 residues. Germline V lookup: CDR1 DFQATT, CDR2 SNEGSKA (reference sequence).